The rows below give T cell receptor beta chains drawn from one sample of a study of blood T cell repertoires in COVID-19. The repertoire was sequenced with immunoSEQ multiplex PCR; TCRdb's copy has only in-frame clones and lacks some. The table has 190,000 or so clones, around 86% seen once. The specimen sequenced was PBMCs or T cells enriched from blood (not recorded which). These TCRs come from a woman in her 30s who had recovered from COVID-19. Each CDR3 is given without its conserved first and last residue. Size tells how often a clone was seen (once, few, many) or the class of an expanded clone, and some rows leave it out.

CDR3	size	J	V
ASSYSSGTGHYEQY	NA	TRBJ2-7	TRBV6-5
ASRTPGAPEQY	NA	TRBJ2-7	TRBV28
ASSQQGTSNTEAF	NA	TRBJ1-1	TRBV18
AIGPRAMKGDTQY	NA	TRBJ2-3	TRBV24-1
ASSIGREREQF	NA	TRBJ2-1	TRBV19
ASSAIDTGELF	NA	TRBJ2-2	TRBV5-1
ASSRTGDNGYT	NA	TRBJ1-2	TRBV18
ASSPLGQGNGNTIY	few	TRBJ1-3	TRBV5-1
ASSLDGAWETQY	NA	TRBJ2-5	TRBV7-9
ATSHSLNQPQH	NA	TRBJ1-5	TRBV15
ASSSRQKETQY	NA	TRBJ2-5	TRBV7-9
ASSLAEPGSFTEAF	NA	TRBJ1-1	TRBV7-9
ASSQRGIANYGYT	NA	TRBJ1-2	TRBV5-1
ASSGNLGQGRTQY	NA	TRBJ2-5	TRBV28
ASSPRDRVSSYT	once	TRBJ1-2	TRBV7-9
AWSRRGGHYEQY	NA	TRBJ2-7	TRBV30
ASRTGEAGELF	NA	TRBJ2-2	TRBV10-2
AWTVGPSNTQY	NA	TRBJ2-3	TRBV30
ATSDYRFGGWWRNSPLH	NA	TRBJ1-6	TRBV24-1
ASSLHRDKGYGYT	NA	TRBJ1-2	TRBV3-1/TRBV3-2
ASSQGGSGNTIY	NA	TRBJ1-3	TRBV28
ASSILLAGGPSTDTQY	NA	TRBJ2-3	TRBV19
ASSSVRDTQY	NA	TRBJ2-3	TRBV7-8
ASSPRAGQDRAIYGYT	NA	TRBJ1-2	TRBV18
ASSLVFPLAGGHLETQY	few	TRBJ2-5	TRBV7-6
ASSLGGPQPQH	NA	TRBJ1-5	TRBV28
ASSGGWIQPQH	NA	TRBJ1-5	TRBV28
ASSVTDRVDGYT	NA	TRBJ1-2	TRBV9
ASSSGQGGTNEKLF	NA	TRBJ1-4	TRBV5-1
ASIDRAKNTEAF	NA	TRBJ1-1	TRBV19
ATSRVGAGTSVYNEQF	NA	TRBJ2-1	TRBV15
ASSVGGSQYNEQF	NA	TRBJ2-1	TRBV9
ASSLDSEQY	NA	TRBJ2-7	TRBV7-8
ASQRGGTGKDEQF	NA	TRBJ2-1	TRBV10-2
ASSWQGRSNQPQH	NA	TRBJ1-5	TRBV28
ASSFASRGEAF	NA	TRBJ1-1	TRBV12-3/TRBV12-4
ASSLEDRVNTEAF	few	TRBJ1-1	TRBV28
ASSFQEGTGELF	NA	TRBJ2-2	TRBV27
ASSFLAGPGNEQF	once	TRBJ2-1	TRBV7-9
ASSLTSAGGADTQY	NA	TRBJ2-3	TRBV7-3
ASTRSPLH	NA	TRBJ1-6	TRBV10-1
ASSGGSGQYNEQF	NA	TRBJ2-1	TRBV6-4
AISQSRDRGQETQY	NA	TRBJ2-5	TRBV10-3
AISDGGAGNQPQH	NA	TRBJ1-5	TRBV10-3
ASSDRDRPYEQY	NA	TRBJ2-7	TRBV21-1
ASSAQSSNTEAF	NA	TRBJ1-1	TRBV18
AISRGPANEKLF	NA	TRBJ1-4	TRBV10-3